This T cell receptor beta chain was sequenced during a study of shared clonotypes between healthy human individuals. Germline-derived CDR1 and CDR2 are SGHRS and YFSETQ. This CDR3 comprises 12 residues. Trimming pared 2 bases from V and 5 bases from J, leaving 8 bases between. TCRdb's table, derived via immunoSEQ multiplex PCR, lists solely in-frame clones and lacks some. The profile shows roughly 2 million clones, 95% of them singletons. The chain carries TRBV5-1 and TRBJ2-7, with D uncertain. Sequencing was carried out using naive CD4+ T cells sorted from blood. Subset here: CD45RA+ positively selected. This TCR derives from a man between 18 and 29 years old in good health. The CDR3 protein is CASSFDTHEQYF. The CDR3 DNA reads TGCGCCAGCAGCTTTGACACCCACGAGCAGTACTTC. Together with reference TRBV5-1 and TRBJ2-7, the CDR3 gives the full variable domain: KAGVTQTPRYLIKTRGQQVTLSCSPISGHRSVSWYQQTPGQGLQFLFEYFSETQRNKGNFPGRFSGRQFSNSRSEMNVSTLELGDSALYLCASSFDTHEQYFGPGTRLTVT.